Included here is one T cell receptor (beta chain) sequence, with context. Its cognate antigen has yet to be identified. Base qualities are not recorded, but no much larger clone differs from it by a single base. The data were obtained in a study of chemoradiotherapy in HPV16-positive cancers (dated 2022 in TCRdb). About the study as a whole: Candidate HPV-specific T-cell clones and common TCR motifs were defined through functional T-cell assays on cells from a couple of HPV16-positive patients. The study asked whether T-cell immunity to the HPV oncoproteins E6 and E7 changes during chemoradiotherapy and whether this immunity affects survival. The candidate HPV-specific TCRs and motifs were then tracked in TCR repertoires from 86 patients with HPV-related cancers. Here is what the overall study found, with its caveats: In HPV16-positive patients, expansion of HPV-responsive T cells during chemoradiotherapy was found to be associated with improved recurrence-free survival. The functional definition of HPV-specific T cells came from only a couple of HPV16-positive patients, and the survival association was reported for HPV16-positive patients. Expansion of candidate HPV-specific clones and E7-related TCR motifs was observed in the tumor microenvironment during treatment, whereas no such expansion was observed for non-HPV-specific T cells.

Based on the germline V gene (reference sequence), the CDR1 and CDR2 sequences are SEHNR and FQNEAQ. From the cysteine through the phenylalanine, the CDR3 covers 13 amino acids. The read is trimmed to its CDR3 DNA, 39 bases read in frame from base 1. Trimming costs V 8 bases and J 4 bases, and their ends lie 12 bases apart. Receptor libraries were prepared by the immunoSEQ multiplex PCR assay. TCRdb carries this immuneACCESS record with in-frame sequences only. Its versions omit some clonotypes, under half of them owing to an unresolved V gene in the studies checked, with the rest unexplained. The sample contains 9,000 to 13,000 clones, around 83% of them found a single time. Around an eighth of the sample lies in the top ten. Because repertoires were sampled repeatedly during chemoradiotherapy, clonal expansion in the tumor microenvironment could be followed.

The sequence derives from a human donor with HPV-associated anogenital cancer. The sequence is built from TRBV7-9 and TRBJ2-1; the D gene remains uncertain. The specimen was tumor tissue, collected from a patient who underwent chemoradiotherapy. The DNA sequence reads TGTGCCAGCGTCCAGCCTAATTACAATGAGCAGTTCTTC. Translated, this is CASVQPNYNEQFF.